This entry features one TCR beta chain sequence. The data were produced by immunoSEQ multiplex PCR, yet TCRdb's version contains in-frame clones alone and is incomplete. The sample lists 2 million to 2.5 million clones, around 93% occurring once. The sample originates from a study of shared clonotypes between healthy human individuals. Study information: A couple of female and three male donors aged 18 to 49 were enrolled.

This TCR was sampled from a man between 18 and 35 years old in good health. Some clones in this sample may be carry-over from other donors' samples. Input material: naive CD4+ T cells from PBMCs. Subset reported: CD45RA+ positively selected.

CDR3 protein: CASSPLDRASYNEQFF. Written as DNA, the CDR3 is TGCGCCAGCAGCCCCCTGGACAGAGCATCCTACAATGAGCAGTTCTTC. The chain has TRBV4-1 and TRBJ2-1, with TRBD1 as a possible D gene (6 bases). Germline V gives CDR1 MGHRA, CDR2 YSYEKL. The CDR3 contains 16 residues. Trimming left V 4 bases short and J 1 base short, with 14 bases between.